This T cell receptor (beta chain) is from a study of blood T cell repertoires in COVID-19. Study-wide background: Sources were T cells, B-cell-depleted T cells, or PBMCs; the material itself was cDNA or gDNA.

Profiled with immunoSEQ multiplex PCR; TCRdb holds only in-frame clones, not every one. The sample lists about 34,000 clones, more than 70% occurring once. The CDR3 is 15 residues long. Germline CDR1 is MDHEN and CDR2 is SYDVKM. V shed 5 bases, J shed 6 bases, and the junction held 8 bases outside the gene matches. Material: peripheral blood. The sequence was collected from a man older than 75 with active or convalescent COVID-19. This rearrangement joins TRBV28 to TRBJ2-1; TRBD1 aligns across 9 bases. The CDR3 protein is CASSGIQGAFNEQFF. The CDR3 nucleotides read TGTGCCAGCAGTGGGATACAGGGGGCTTTCAATGAGCAGTTCTTC.